The text below deals with one T cell receptor (beta chain). The CDR3 extends over 15 amino acids. The V segment lost 5 bases and the J segment 3 bases; nucleotides outside the gene matches: 8. Germline V gene data show CDR1 as SGHAT and CDR2 as FQNNGV. PCR involved 60 Vbeta and 13 Jbeta primers. Repertoires were generated with immunoSEQ multiplex PCR, while TCRdb's copy carries only in-frame clones and drops some. The sample carries more than 85,000 clones, 70% to 80% recorded once. The source of the sample is a study of cytomegalovirus exposure and HLA in healthy donors. The wider study: Unique TCRs from HLA-typed donors, about 78 million of them, were held in an early data release.

The chain joins TRBV11-2 to TRBJ2-7, with TRBD2 identical over 9 bases. This receptor was taken from a female donor in good health and CMV-seropositive. Sequenced: PBMCs. CDR3 DNA: TGTGCCAGCAGCCTGACTAGCGGAGGTTTCTACGAGCAGTACTTC. Translated, it gives CASSLTSGGFYEQYF.